This TCR beta chain was observed in a study of EBV T-cell therapy then PD-1 blockade in nasopharyngeal carcinoma. Generated by immunoSEQ multiplex PCR, the TCRdb table keeps only in-frame clones and is missing some. The table has about 19,000 clones, roughly 84% seen once; the top ten hold less than 35%. Treatment reported: AdE1-LMPpoly-expanded autologous EBV-specific T-cell therapy followed by anti-PD-1 nivolumab. CDR1 is MRHNA and CDR2 is SNTAGT in the germline V gene. V was pared by 5 bases and J by 3 bases, with 8 bases between. This CDR3 is built from 14 residues. Notes on this clone: Its antigen is currently unknown.

This receptor was taken from a man in his forties or fifties with nasopharyngeal carcinoma. The rearrangement uses TRBV6-4 and TRBJ1-6; D not resolved. The starting material was CD8+ T cells from blood, obtained at roughly day 35 from a patient whose treatment included autologous EBV-specific T cells and nivolumab. The CDR3 sequence is CASSLGHYNSPLHF. The CDR3 DNA reads TGTGCCAGCAGTCTTGGGCACTATAATTCACCCCTCCACTTT.